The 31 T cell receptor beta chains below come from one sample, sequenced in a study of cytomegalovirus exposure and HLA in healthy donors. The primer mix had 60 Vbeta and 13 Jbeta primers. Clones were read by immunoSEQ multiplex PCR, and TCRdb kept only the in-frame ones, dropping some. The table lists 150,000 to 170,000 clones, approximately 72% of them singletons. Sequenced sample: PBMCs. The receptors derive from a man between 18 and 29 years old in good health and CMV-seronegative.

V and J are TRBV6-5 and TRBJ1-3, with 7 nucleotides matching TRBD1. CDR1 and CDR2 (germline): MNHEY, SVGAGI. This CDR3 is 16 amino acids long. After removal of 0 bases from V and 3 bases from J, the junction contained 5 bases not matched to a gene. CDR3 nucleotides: TGTGCCAGCAGTTACTCGGTCGGGACAGTTGGAAACACCATATATTTT. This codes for CASSYSVGTVGNTIYF.

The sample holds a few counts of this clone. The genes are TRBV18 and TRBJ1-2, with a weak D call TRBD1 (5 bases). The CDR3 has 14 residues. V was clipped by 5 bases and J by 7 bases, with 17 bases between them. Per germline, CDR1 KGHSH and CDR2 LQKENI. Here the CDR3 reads CASSERWGEGGYTF. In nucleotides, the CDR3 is TGTGCCAGCTCAGAACGGTGGGGGGAAGGTGGCTACACCTTC.

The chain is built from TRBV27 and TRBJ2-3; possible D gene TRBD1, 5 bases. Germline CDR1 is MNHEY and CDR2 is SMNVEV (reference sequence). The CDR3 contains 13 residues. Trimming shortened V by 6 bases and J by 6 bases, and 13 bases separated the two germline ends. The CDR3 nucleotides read TGTGCCAGCAGCCCCAAGTCAGGGGATACGCAGTATTTT. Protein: CASSPKSGDTQYF.

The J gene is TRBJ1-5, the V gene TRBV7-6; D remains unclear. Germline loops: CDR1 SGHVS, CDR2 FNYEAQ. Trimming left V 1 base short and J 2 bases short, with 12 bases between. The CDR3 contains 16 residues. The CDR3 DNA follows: TGTGCCAGCAGCTTAGTCGGAGGGATGGGCAATCAGCCCCAGCATTTT. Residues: CASSLVGGMGNQPQHF.

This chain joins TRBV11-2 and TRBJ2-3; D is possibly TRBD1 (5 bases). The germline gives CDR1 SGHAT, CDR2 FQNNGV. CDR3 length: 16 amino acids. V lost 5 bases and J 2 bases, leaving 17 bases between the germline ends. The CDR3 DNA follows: TGTGCCAGCAGCCGCTCCGACAGAGCGTACACAGATACGCAGTATTTT. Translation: CASSRSDRAYTDTQYF.

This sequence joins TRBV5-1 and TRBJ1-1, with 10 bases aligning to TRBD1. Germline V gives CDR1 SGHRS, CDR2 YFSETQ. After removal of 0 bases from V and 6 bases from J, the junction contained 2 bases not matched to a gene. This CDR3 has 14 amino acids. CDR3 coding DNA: TGCGCCAGCAGCTTGGCCGGACAGGGGGCTGAAGCTTTCTTT. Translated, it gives CASSLAGQGAEAFF.

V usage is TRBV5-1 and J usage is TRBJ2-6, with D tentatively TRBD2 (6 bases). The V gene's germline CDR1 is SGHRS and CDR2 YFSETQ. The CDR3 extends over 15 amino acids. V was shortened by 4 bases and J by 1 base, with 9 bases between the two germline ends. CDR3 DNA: TGCGCCAGCAGCCCTGGGGGGTCTGGGGCCAACGTCCTGACTTTC. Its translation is CASSPGGSGANVLTF.

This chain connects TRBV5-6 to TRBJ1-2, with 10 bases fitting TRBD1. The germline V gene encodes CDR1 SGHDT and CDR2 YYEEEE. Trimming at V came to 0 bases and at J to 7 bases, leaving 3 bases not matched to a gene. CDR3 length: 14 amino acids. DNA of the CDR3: TGTGCCAGCAGCTTGGGACAGGGGGCGGGTGGCTACACCTTC. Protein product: CASSLGQGAGGYTF.

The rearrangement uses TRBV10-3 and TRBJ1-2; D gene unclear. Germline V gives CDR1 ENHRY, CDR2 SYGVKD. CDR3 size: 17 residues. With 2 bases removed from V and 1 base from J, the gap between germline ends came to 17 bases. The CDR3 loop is CAISERDVGTFNYGYTF. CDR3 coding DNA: TGTGCCATCAGTGAGCGGGATGTCGGAACCTTTAACTATGGCTACACCTTC.

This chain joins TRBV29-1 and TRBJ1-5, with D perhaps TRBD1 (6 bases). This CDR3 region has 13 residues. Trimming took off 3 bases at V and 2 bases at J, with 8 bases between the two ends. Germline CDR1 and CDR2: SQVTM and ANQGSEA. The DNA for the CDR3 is TGCAGCGTTGAGGCAGGGGGCAATCAGCCCCAGCATTTT. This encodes CSVEAGGNQPQHF.

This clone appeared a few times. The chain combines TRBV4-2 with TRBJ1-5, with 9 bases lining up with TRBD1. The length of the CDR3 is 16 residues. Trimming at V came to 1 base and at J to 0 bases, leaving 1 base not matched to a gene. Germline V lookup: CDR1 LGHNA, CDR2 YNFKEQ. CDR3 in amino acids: CASSQGTGVSNQPQHF. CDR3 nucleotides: TGTGCCAGCAGCCAAGGGACAGGGGTTAGCAATCAGCCCCAGCATTTT.

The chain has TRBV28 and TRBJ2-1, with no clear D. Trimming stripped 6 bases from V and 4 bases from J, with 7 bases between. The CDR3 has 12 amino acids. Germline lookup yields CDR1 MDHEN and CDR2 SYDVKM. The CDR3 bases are TGTGCCAGCAGGCCTAGTTACAATGAGCAGTTCTTC. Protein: CASRPSYNEQFF.

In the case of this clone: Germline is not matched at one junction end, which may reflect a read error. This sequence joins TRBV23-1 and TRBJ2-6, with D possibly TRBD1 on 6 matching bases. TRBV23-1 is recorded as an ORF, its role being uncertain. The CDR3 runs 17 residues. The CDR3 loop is CASSQSNRVSGANGLTF. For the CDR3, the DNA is TGCGCCAGCAGTCAATCCAACAGGGTCTCTGGGGCCAACGGCCTGACTTTC.

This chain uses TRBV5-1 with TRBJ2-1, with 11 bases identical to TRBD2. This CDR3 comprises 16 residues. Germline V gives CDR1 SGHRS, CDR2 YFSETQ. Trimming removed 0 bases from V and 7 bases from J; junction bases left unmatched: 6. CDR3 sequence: CASSLALAGGINEQFF. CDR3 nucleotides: TGCGCCAGCAGCTTGGCCCTAGCGGGGGGAATAAATGAGCAGTTCTTC.

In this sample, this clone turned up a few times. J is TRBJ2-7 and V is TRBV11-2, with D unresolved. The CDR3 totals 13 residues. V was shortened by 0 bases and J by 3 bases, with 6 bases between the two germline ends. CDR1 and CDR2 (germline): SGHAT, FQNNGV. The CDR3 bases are TGTGCCAGCAGCTTAGATCCCGGCTACGAGCAGTACTTC. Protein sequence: CASSLDPGYEQYF.

This CDR3 reads CASRNWGGGEAFF. CDR3 coding DNA: TGTGCTAGTAGAAATTGGGGGGGAGGAGAAGCTTTCTTT. V usage is TRBV12-5 and J usage is TRBJ1-1, with TRBD1 as a possible D gene (5 bases). The CDR3 has 13 residues. Trimming took off 8 bases at V and 8 bases at J, with 18 bases between the two ends. Germline loops: CDR1 LGHNT, CDR2 FRNRAP.

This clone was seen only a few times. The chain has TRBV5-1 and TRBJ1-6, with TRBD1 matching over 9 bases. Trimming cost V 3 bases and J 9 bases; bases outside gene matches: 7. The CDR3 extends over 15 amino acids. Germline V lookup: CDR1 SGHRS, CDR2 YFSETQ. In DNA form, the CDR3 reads TGCGCCAGCAGCTCTTCGGGACAGGGAAGTTCACCCCTCCACTTT. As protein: CASSSSGQGSSPLHF.

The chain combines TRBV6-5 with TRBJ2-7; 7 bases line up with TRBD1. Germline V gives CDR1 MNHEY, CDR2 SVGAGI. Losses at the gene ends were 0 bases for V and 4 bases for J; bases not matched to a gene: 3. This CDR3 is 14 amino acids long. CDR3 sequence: CASSYSTGAYEQYF. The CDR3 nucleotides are TGTGCCAGCAGTTACTCTACAGGGGCATACGAGCAGTACTTC.

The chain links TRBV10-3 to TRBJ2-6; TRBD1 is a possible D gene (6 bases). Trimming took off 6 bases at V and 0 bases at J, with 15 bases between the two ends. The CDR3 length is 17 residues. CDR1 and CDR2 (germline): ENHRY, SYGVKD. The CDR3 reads CAISFRGPHSGANVLTF. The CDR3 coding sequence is TGTGCCATCAGCTTCAGGGGTCCACACTCTGGGGCCAACGTCCTGACTTTC.

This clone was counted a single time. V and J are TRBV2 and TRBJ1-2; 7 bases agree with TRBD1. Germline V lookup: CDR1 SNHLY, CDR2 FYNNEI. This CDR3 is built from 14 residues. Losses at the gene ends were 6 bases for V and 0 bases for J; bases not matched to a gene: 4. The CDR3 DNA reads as TGTGCCAGCAGGGGACAGACTACTAACTATGGCTACACCTTC. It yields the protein CASRGQTTNYGYTF.

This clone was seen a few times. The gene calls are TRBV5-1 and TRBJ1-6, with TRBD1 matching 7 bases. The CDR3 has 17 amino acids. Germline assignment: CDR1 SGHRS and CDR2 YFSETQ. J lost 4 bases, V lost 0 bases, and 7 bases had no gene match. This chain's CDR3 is CASSLAVRGTYNSPLHF. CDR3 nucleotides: TGCGCCAGCAGCTTGGCTGTCAGGGGGACATATAATTCACCCCTCCACTTT.

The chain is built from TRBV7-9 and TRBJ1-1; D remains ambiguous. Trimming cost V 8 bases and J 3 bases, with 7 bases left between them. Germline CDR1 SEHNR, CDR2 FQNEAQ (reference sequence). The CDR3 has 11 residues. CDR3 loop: CASGRDTEAFF. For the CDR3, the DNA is TGTGCCAGCGGCCGGGACACTGAAGCTTTCTTT. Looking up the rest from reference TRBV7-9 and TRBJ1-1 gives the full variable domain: DTGVSQNPRHKITKRGQNVTFRCDPISEHNRLYWYRQTLGQGPEFLTYFQNEAQLEKSRLLSDRFSAERPKGSFSTLEIQRTEQGDSAMYLCASGRDTEAFFGQGTRLTVV.

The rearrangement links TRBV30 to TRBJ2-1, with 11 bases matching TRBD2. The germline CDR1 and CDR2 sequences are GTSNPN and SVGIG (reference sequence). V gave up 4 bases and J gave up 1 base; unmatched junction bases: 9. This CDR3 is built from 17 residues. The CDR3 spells CAWILAGGGRSYNEQFF. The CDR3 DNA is TGTGCCTGGATCCTAGCGGGGGGAGGGAGGTCCTACAATGAGCAGTTCTTC.

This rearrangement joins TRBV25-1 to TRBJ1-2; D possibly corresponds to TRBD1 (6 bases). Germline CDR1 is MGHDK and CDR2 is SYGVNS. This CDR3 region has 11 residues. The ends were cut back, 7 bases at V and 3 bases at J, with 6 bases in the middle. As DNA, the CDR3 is TGTGCCAGCACAGGGGACTATGGCTACACCTTC. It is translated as CASTGDYGYTF.

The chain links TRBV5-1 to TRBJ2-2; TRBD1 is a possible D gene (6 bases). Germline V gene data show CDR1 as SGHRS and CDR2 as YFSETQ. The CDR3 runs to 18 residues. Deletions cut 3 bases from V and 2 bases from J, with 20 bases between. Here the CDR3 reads CASSWRTTRGTNTGELFF. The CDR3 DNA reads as TGCGCCAGCAGCTGGAGGACGACCAGGGGAACCAACACCGGGGAGCTGTTTTTT.

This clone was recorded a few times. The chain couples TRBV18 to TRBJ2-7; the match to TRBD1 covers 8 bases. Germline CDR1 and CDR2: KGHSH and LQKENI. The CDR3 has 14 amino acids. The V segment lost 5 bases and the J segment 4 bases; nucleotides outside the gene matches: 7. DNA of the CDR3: TGTGCCAGCTCAACTTCCGGGACAGGTTACGAGCAGTACGTC. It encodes CASSTSGTGYEQYV.

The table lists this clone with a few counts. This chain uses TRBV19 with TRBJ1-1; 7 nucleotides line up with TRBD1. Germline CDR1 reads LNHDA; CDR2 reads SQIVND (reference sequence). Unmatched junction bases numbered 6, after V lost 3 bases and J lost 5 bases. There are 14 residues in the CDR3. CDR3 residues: CASSIRGQKTEAFF. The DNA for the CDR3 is TGTGCCAGTAGTATTAGGGGGCAAAAGACTGAAGCTTTCTTT.

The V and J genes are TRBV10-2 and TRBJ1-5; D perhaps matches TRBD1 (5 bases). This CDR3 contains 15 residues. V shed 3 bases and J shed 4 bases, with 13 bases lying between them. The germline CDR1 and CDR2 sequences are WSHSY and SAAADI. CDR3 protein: CASSEEGRGNQPQHF. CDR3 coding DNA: TGCGCCAGCAGTGAAGAAGGGCGGGGGAATCAGCCCCAGCATTTT.

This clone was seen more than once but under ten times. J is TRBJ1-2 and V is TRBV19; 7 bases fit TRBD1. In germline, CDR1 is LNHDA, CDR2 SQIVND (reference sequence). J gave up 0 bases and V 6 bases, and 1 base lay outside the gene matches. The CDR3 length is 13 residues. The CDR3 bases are TGTGCCAGTAGCGGGACAGCTAACTATGGCTACACCTTC. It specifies CASSGTANYGYTF. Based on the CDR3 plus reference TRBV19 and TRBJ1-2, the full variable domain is DGGITQSPKYLFRKEGQNVTLSCEQNLNHDAMYWYRQDPGQGLRLIYYSQIVNDFQKGDIAEGYSVSREKKESFPLTVTSAQKNPTAFYLCASSGTANYGYTFGSGTRLTVV.

The CDR3 nucleotides are TGTGCCAGACAGGGGGCTTCCTACAATGAGCAGTTCTTC. Translating it yields CARQGASYNEQFF. This chain links TRBV2 with TRBJ2-1; 9 bases map to TRBD1. V shed 9 bases and J 1 base; nucleotides not matched to a gene: 1. The CDR3 covers 13 residues. Germline CDR1 reads SNHLY; CDR2 reads FYNNEI.

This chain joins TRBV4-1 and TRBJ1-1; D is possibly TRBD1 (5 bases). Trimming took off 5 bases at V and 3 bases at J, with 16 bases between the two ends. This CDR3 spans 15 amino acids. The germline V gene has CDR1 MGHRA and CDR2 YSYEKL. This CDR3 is CASSFLQGGDTEAFF. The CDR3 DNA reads TGCGCCAGCAGCTTCCTCCAGGGCGGGGACACTGAAGCTTTCTTT.